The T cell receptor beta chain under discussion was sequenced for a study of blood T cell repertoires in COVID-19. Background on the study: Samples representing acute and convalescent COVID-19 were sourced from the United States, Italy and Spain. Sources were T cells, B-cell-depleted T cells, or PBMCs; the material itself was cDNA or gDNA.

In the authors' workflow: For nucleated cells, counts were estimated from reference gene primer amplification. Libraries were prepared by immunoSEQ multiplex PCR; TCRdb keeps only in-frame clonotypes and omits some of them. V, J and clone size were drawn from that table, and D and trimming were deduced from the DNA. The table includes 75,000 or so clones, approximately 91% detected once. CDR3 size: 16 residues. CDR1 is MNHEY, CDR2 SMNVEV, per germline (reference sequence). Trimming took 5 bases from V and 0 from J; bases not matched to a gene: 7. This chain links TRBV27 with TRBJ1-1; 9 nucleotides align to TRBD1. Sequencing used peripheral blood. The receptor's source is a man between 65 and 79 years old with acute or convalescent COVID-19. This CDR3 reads CASSRDRAMVNTEAFF. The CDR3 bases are TGTGCCAGCAGTAGGGACAGGGCGATGGTGAACACTGAAGCTTTCTTT.